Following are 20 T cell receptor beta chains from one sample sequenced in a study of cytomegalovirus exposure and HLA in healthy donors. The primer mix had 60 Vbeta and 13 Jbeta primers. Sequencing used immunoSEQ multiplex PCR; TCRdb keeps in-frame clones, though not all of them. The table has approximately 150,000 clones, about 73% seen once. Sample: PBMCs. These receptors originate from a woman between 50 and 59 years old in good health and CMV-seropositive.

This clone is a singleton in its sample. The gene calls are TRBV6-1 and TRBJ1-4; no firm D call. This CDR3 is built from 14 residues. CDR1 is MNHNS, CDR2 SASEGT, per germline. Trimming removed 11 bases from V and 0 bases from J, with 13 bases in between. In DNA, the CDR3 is TGTGCCGCCTCCAGGCCCGCAACTAATGAAAAACTGTTTTTT. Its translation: CAASRPATNEKLFF.

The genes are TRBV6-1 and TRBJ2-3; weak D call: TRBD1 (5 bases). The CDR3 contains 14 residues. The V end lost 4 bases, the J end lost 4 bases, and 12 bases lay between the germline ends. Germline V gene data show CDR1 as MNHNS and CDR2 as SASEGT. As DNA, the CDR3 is TGTGCCAGCAGTGCAGCTGTCAGGGCAGATACGCAGTATTTT. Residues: CASSAAVRADTQYF.

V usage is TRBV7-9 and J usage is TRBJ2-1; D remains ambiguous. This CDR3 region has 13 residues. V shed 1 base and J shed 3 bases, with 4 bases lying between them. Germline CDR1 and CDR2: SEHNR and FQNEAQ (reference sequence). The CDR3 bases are TGTGCCAGCAGCTTAGTCCGCTACAATGAGCAGTTCTTC. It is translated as CASSLVRYNEQFF.

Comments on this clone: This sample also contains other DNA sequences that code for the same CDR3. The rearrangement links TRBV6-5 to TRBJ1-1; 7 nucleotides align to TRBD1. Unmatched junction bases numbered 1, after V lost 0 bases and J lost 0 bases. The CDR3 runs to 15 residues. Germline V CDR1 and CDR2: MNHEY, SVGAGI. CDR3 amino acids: CASSYSGQLNTEAFF. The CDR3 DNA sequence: TGTGCCAGCAGTTACTCGGGACAGTTGAACACTGAAGCTTTCTTT.

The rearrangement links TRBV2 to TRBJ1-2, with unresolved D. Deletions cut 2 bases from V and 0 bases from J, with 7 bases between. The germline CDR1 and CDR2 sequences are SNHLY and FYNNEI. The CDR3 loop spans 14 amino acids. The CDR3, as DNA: TGTGCCAGCAGTGAACTACAGACTAACTATGGCTACACCTTC. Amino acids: CASSELQTNYGYTF.

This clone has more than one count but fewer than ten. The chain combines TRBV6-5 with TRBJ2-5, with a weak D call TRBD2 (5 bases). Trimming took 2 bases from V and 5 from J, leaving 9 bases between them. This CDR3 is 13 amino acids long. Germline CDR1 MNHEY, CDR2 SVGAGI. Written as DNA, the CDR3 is TGTGCCAGCAGTTACGGAGGTTACGAGACCCAGTACTTC. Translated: CASSYGGYETQYF.

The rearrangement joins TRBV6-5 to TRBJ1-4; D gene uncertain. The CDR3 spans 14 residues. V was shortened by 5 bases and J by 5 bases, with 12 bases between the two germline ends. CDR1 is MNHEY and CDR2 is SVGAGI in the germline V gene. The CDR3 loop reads CASSEGSPNEKLFF. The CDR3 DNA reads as TGTGCCAGCAGTGAGGGTAGCCCGAATGAAAAACTGTTTTTT.

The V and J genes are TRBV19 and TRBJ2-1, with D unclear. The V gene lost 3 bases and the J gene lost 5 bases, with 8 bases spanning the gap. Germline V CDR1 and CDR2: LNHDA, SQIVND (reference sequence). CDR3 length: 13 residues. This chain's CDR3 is CASSIRPDNEQFF. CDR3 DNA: TGTGCCAGTAGTATCAGGCCTGACAATGAGCAGTTCTTC.

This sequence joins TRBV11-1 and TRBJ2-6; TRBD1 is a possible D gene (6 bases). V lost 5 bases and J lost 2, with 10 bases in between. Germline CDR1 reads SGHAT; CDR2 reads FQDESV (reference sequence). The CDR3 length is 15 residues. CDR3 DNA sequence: TGTGCCAGCAGCCCTACAGGGACTGGGGCCAACGTCCTGACTTTC. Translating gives CASSPTGTGANVLTF.

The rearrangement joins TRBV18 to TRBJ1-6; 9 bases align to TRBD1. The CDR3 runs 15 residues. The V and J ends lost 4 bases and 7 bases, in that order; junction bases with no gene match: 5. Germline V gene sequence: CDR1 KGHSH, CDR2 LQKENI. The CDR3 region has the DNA TGTGCCAGCTCACTTTACAGGGGGCGGAATTCACCCCTCCACTTT. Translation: CASSLYRGRNSPLHF.

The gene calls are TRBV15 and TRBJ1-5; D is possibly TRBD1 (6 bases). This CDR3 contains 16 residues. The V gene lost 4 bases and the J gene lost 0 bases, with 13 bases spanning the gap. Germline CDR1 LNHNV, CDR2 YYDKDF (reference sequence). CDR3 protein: CATSTLTGYSNQPQHF. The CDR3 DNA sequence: TGTGCCACCAGCACCCTGACAGGCTATAGCAATCAGCCCCAGCATTTT.

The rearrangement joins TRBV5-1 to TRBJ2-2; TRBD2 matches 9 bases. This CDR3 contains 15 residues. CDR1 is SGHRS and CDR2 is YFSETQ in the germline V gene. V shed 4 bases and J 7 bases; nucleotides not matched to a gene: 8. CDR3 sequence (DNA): TGCGCCAGCAGCACTAGACTAGCGGTCGGCGGGGAGCTGTTTTTT. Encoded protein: CASSTRLAVGGELFF.

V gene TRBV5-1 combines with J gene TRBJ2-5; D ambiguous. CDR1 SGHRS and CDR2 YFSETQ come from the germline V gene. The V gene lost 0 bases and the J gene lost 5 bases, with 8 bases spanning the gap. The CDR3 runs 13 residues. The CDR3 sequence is CASSLAQQETQYF. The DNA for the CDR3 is TGCGCCAGCAGCTTGGCCCAACAGGAGACCCAGTACTTC.

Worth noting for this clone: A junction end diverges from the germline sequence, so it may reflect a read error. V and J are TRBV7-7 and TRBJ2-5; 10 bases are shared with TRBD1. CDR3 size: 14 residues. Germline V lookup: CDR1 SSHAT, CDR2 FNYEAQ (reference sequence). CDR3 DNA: TGTGCTAGCAGCTTGACAGGGGGCAGGGAGACCCAGTACTTC. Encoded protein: CASSLTGGRETQYF.

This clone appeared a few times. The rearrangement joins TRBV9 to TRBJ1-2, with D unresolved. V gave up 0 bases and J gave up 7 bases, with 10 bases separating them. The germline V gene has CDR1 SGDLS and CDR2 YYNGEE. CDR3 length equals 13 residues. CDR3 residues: CASSVVEGVGYTF. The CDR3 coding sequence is TGTGCCAGCAGCGTAGTAGAGGGCGTTGGCTACACCTTC.

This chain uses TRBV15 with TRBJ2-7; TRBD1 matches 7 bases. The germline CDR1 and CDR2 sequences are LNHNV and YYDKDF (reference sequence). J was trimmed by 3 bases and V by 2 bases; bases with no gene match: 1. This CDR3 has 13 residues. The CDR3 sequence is CATSRPGGYEQYF. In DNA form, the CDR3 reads TGTGCCACCAGCAGACCAGGGGGCTACGAGCAGTACTTC.

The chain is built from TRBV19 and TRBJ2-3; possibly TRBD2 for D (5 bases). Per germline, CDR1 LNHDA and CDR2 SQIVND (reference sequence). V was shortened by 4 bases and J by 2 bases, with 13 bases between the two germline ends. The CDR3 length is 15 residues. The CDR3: CASSTFWGVTDTQYF. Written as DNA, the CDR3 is TGTGCCAGTAGTACCTTCTGGGGAGTCACAGATACGCAGTATTTT.

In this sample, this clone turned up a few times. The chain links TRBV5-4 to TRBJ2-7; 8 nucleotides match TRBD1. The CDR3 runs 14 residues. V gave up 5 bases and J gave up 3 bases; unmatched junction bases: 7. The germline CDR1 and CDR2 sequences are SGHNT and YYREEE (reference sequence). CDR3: CASSPGQGYYEQYF. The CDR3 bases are TGTGCCAGCAGTCCCGGACAGGGATACTACGAGCAGTACTTC.

In DNA form, the CDR3 reads TGCAGCGTTGGTATCGGGACAGGTAATAATGAGCAGTTCTTC. This translates into CSVGIGTGNNEQFF. The chain employs TRBV29-1 and TRBJ2-1, with 8 bases lining up with TRBD1. This CDR3 contains 14 residues. V shed 4 bases and J 7 bases; nucleotides not matched to a gene: 9. Germline CDR1 SQVTM, CDR2 ANQGSEA.

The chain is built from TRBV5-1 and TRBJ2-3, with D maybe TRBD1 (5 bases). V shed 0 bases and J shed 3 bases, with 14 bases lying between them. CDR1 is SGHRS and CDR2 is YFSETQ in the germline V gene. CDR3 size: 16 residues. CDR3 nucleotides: TGCGCCAGCAGCTTGGGCGCGACAGCTATAACAGATACGCAGTATTTT. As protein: CASSLGATAITDTQYF.